These 4 T cell receptor beta chains originate from one sample sequenced in a study of human T cells and chemical hapten exposure (TCRdb year 2021). The sample's time point label is to be understood as: patch test 1, 2 weeks after DPC sensitization. Taken with the paper, the label for treatment or condition translates to: therapeutic diphenylcyclopropenone sensitization with weekly scalp DPC. The library was built by means of RACE. The sequencer listed for this sample is NextSeq 500. TCRdb trimmed the raw reads at Q25, called clones with MiXCR and kept productive beta chains. Rows are combined by CDR3 protein, so each entry shows the most common genes and DNA. This sample is represented by around 380,000 distinct CDR3 sequences; 4.8% of them were singletons. Under 3% of the sample belongs to the ten largest clones. The sequencing used whole blood, collected in connection with sensitization to the hapten diphenylcyclopropenone (DPC). The receptor source for this set is a woman between 45 and 65 years old with alopecia areata. Some clones in this sample may be carry-over from other donors' samples.

At least ten counts were recorded for this clonotype. The V call is TRBV6-1, the J call TRBJ2-6, with TRBD1 matching 7 bases. J was trimmed by 1 base and V by 6 bases; bases with no gene match: 3. CDR1 and CDR2 from the germline V gene are MNHNS and SASEGT. The CDR3 consists of 15 residues. The CDR3 DNA sequence: TGTGCCAGCAGGGACAGGAGGTCTGGGGCCAACGTCCTGACTTTC. Protein sequence: CASRDRRSGANVLTF.

This clonotype was seen only a few times. CDR3 in DNA: TGTGCCAGCGTCCGTGGGGGACAGCCTTCATATCAGCCCCAGCATTTT. This codes for CASVRGGQPSYQPQHF. The chain has TRBV28 and TRBJ1-5; 7 bases align to TRBD1. Germline V lookup: CDR1 MDHEN, CDR2 SYDVKM. The CDR3 is made up of 16 amino acids. The ends lost 8 bases at V and 5 bases at J; junction bases unmatched: 15.

With regard to this clonotype: A much larger clone is a single base away; this may be a read error. This rearrangement joins TRBV10-1 to TRBJ2-1; D is tentatively TRBD1 or TRBD2 (6 bases each). Deletions cut 2 bases from V and 9 bases from J, with 17 bases between. Germline values: CDR1 WNHNN, CDR2 SYGVQD (reference sequence). This CDR3 is built from 15 residues. The CDR3 here is CASSERGLAHIEQFF. The CDR3 DNA reads as TGCGCCAGCAGTGAGCGGGGGCTAGCGCACATTGAGCAGTTCTTC.

The chain has TRBV10-3 and TRBJ2-7, with D unresolved. This CDR3 is 12 amino acids long. V shed 3 bases and J shed 4 bases, with 7 bases lying between them. Germline V gene data show CDR1 as ENHRY and CDR2 as SYGVKD. The CDR3 DNA sequence: TGTGCCATCAGTGAAGCAGAGTACGAGCAGTACTTC. Translated: CAISEAEYEQYF.